One and the same sample provided the 24 T cell receptor beta chains below, sequenced in a study of T cell responses to AZD1222 COVID-19 vaccine. Using immunoSEQ multiplex PCR, the repertoire was profiled, and TCRdb retains in-frame clones only, with some absent. The table records about 100,000 clones, about 87% of them present only once. The sequencing used peripheral blood, collected on day 0 of AZD1222 vaccination. These receptors all stem from an adult in good health.

V is TRBV5-4 and J is TRBJ2-5; TRBD2 matches 9 bases. Trimming cost V 2 bases and J 4 bases; bases outside gene matches: 3. Per germline, CDR1 SGHNT and CDR2 YYREEE (reference sequence). CDR3 length equals 14 residues. CDR3: CASSFAGGGETQYF. The CDR3 DNA reads as TGTGCCAGCAGCTTTGCGGGGGGGGGAGAGACCCAGTACTTC.

The rearrangement links TRBV4-2 to TRBJ2-2, with 7 bases fitting TRBD2. V lost 0 bases, J lost 7 bases, and 8 bases stayed unmatched. Germline V gene lookup returns CDR1 LGHNA and CDR2 YNFKEQ. This CDR3 is built from 16 residues. This chain's CDR3 is CASSQEMVGGVGELFF. In DNA, the CDR3 is TGTGCCAGCAGCCAAGAGATGGTGGGGGGGGTCGGGGAGCTGTTTTTT.

The V call is TRBV2, the J call TRBJ1-4, with 7 bases identical to TRBD1. CDR1 and CDR2 from the germline V gene are SNHLY and FYNNEI. The CDR3 length is 15 residues. Trimming removed 1 base from V and 13 bases from J; junction bases left unmatched: 12. The CDR3 sequence: CASSEGGAGGDGLFF. The DNA of the CDR3 is TGTGCCAGCAGTGAAGGAGGTGCAGGGGGTGACGGACTGTTTTTT.

This chain joins TRBV19 and TRBJ1-5, with TRBD1 matching over 9 bases. Unmatched junction bases numbered 11, after V lost 5 bases and J lost 6 bases. The CDR3 has 16 amino acids. Germline values: CDR1 LNHDA, CDR2 SQIVND (reference sequence). As DNA, the CDR3 is TGTGCCAGTAGTCAACTAACAGGGGGCCTTAGTCAGCCCCAGCATTTT. It codes for CASSQLTGGLSQPQHF. The full variable domain, completed using reference TRBV19 and TRBJ1-5, is DGGITQSPKYLFRKEGQNVTLSCEQNLNHDAMYWYRQDPGQGLRLIYYSQIVNDFQKGDIAEGYSVSREKKESFPLTVTSAQKNPTAFYLCASSQLTGGLSQPQHFGDGTRLSIL.

The rearrangement links TRBV7-3 to TRBJ2-2; unclear D gene. Germline V gene data show CDR1 as SGHTA and CDR2 as FQGTGA. Trimming cost V 0 bases and J 7 bases, with 9 bases left between them. The CDR3 has 14 amino acids. The CDR3 DNA reads TGTGCCAGCAGCTTAACGTCGGGTATCGGGGAGCTGTTTTTT. Translating gives CASSLTSGIGELFF.

This clone has only a few counts. This chain connects TRBV19 to TRBJ2-7; D is unclear. Trimming removed 4 bases at V and 1 base at J, with 11 bases between. Germline V CDR1 and CDR2: LNHDA, SQIVND (reference sequence). The CDR3 totals 14 residues. CDR3 in DNA: TGTGCCAGTAGTACAGCTCAAAATTCCTACGAGCAGTACTTC. Translated: CASSTAQNSYEQYF.

This clone appeared once. The chain employs TRBV3-1 (or the pseudogene TRBV3-2) and TRBJ1-5, with D perhaps TRBD1 (5 bases). The CDR3 length is 16 residues. Germline V lookup: CDR1 LGHDT, CDR2 YNNKEL (reference sequence). The ends were cut back, 1 base at V and 5 bases at J, with 15 bases in the middle. CDR3 loop: CASSQARGGVDQPQHF. CDR3 bases: TGTGCCAGCAGCCAAGCAAGAGGAGGGGTGGATCAGCCCCAGCATTTT.

The chain recombines TRBV2 with TRBJ1-4; 7 bases map to TRBD1. This CDR3 spans 16 amino acids. V lost 1 base to trimming and J lost 4 bases; unmatched junction nucleotides: 6. CDR1 and CDR2 (germline): SNHLY, FYNNEI. The CDR3 DNA reads as TGTGCCAGCAGTGAAGTGGCAGGGGGTAGTAATGAAAAACTGTTTTTT. Its protein is CASSEVAGGSNEKLFF.

The chain combines TRBV4-3 with TRBJ2-6; TRBD1 or TRBD2 may be the D gene (5 bases each). The CDR3 loop spans 18 amino acids. Per germline, CDR1 LGHNA and CDR2 YSLEER. V was shortened by 4 bases and J by 0 bases, with 16 bases between the two germline ends. The CDR3 here is CASSPRGRERSGANVLTF. DNA for the CDR3: TGCGCCAGCAGCCCCCGGGGCAGAGAGCGCTCTGGGGCCAACGTCCTGACTTTC.

V is TRBV11-3 and J is TRBJ2-2; D remains ambiguous. Germline assignment: CDR1 SGHNT and CDR2 YENEEA. The CDR3 has 14 residues. Trimming pared 5 bases from V and 0 bases from J, leaving 7 bases between. CDR3 loop: CASSPGTNTGELFF. CDR3 sequence (DNA): TGTGCCAGCAGCCCGGGCACGAACACCGGGGAGCTGTTTTTT.

CDR3 DNA: TGTGCCAGCAGTGGGGGCTCAGATACGCAGTATTTT. Translation gives CASSGGSDTQYF. This chain joins TRBV6-2 or TRBV6-3 and TRBJ2-3; possible D gene TRBD1, 6 bases. The V end was cut by 5 bases, the J end by 4 bases, with 7 bases between. This CDR3 is 12 amino acids long. CDR1 is MNHEY, CDR2 SVGEGT, per germline.

The CDR3 DNA sequence: TGCGCCAGCAGCTTGACGACAGGGGTGAGGAACACTGAAGCTTTCTTT. Translating gives CASSLTTGVRNTEAFF. The rearrangement links TRBV5-1 to TRBJ1-1; TRBD1 matches at 8 bases. Germline V gives CDR1 SGHRS, CDR2 YFSETQ. There are 16 residues in the CDR3. Trimming at V came to 1 base and at J to 1 base, leaving 6 bases not matched to a gene.

This rearrangement joins TRBV7-2 to TRBJ2-5; D possibly uses TRBD1 or TRBD2 (6 bases each). The CDR3 covers 14 residues. Germline V gives CDR1 SGHTA, CDR2 FQGNSA. Trimming cost V 5 bases and J 5 bases, with 15 bases left between them. The CDR3 region is CASSPYGGGETQYF. In DNA, the CDR3 is TGTGCCAGCAGCCCCTACGGGGGCGGGGAGACCCAGTACTTC.

The gene calls are TRBV19 and TRBJ1-3, with D unresolved. The CDR3 is 14 residues long. Per the germline V gene, CDR1 is LNHDA and CDR2 is SQIVND (reference sequence). With 7 bases removed from V and 0 bases from J, the gap between germline ends came to 10 bases. This chain's CDR3 is CASNPLGSGNTIYF. The CDR3 nucleotides are TGTGCCAGTAACCCCTTGGGCTCTGGAAACACCATATATTTT.

This sequence joins TRBV11-2 and TRBJ2-1; 12 nucleotides align to TRBD2. Germline V gene lookup returns CDR1 SGHAT and CDR2 FQNNGV. The CDR3 length is 16 residues. With V trimmed by 5 bases and J by 7 bases, 9 bases remained unmatched. The CDR3 loop reads CASSITSGGSSNEQFF. CDR3 coding DNA: TGTGCCAGCAGCATCACTAGCGGGGGGTCGTCTAATGAGCAGTTCTTC.

This rearrangement joins TRBV29-1 to TRBJ2-2; a weak D match, TRBD2 (7 bases). Per the germline V gene, CDR1 is SQVTM and CDR2 is ANQGSEA. The germline V and J ends were trimmed by 7 bases and 3 bases, with 21 bases remaining between them. The CDR3 covers 16 residues. CDR3 amino acids: CSAGGRGAPDTGELFF. In nucleotides, the CDR3 is TGCAGCGCTGGGGGACGGGGGGCCCCGGACACCGGGGAGCTGTTTTTT.

This clone was counted a single time. The chain combines TRBV19 with TRBJ1-2, with D uncertain. Between the trimmed V and J ends, which lost 5 bases and 0 bases, there was a span of 16 bases. The V gene's germline CDR1 is LNHDA and CDR2 SQIVND (reference sequence). CDR3 length equals 16 residues. The CDR3 sequence: CASSSPHYKANYGYTF. In DNA form, the CDR3 reads TGTGCCAGTAGTTCACCTCACTATAAGGCTAACTATGGCTACACCTTC.

The V gene is TRBV6-5, the J gene TRBJ1-3, with D tentatively TRBD1 (6 bases). The V gene lost 8 bases and the J gene lost 0 bases, with 14 bases spanning the gap. The CDR3 spans 15 residues. Germline V gene data show CDR1 as MNHEY and CDR2 as SVGAGI. CDR3 in DNA: TGTGCCAGCCAAAAGACAGGCTACTCTGGAAACACCATATATTTT. Its protein product is CASQKTGYSGNTIYF.

This clone has more than one count but fewer than ten. The chain has TRBV24-1 and TRBJ2-3, with D tentatively TRBD1 (7 bases). The length of the CDR3 is 15 residues. Germline V CDR1 and CDR2: KGHDR, SFDVKD. V lost 8 bases, J lost 5 bases, and 19 bases lay in between. This CDR3 reads CATMAGGYEGDTQYF. The CDR3 DNA follows: TGTGCCACCATGGCAGGGGGGTATGAAGGAGATACGCAGTATTTT.

This clone was counted a single time. The V call is TRBV6-5, the J call TRBJ1-1; TRBD1 matches 8 bases. Germline CDR1 and CDR2: MNHEY and SVGAGI. The V and J ends lost 0 bases and 12 bases, in that order; junction bases with no gene match: 15. The CDR3 is made up of 16 amino acids. CDR3 sequence (DNA): TGTGCCAGCAGTTACTCGAGTCGGACCAGGGGGCCGTTAACTTTCTTT. It yields the protein CASSYSSRTRGPLTFF.

The J gene is TRBJ2-7, the V gene TRBV6-2 or TRBV6-3; TRBD1 is a possible D gene (5 bases). The CDR3 length is 14 residues. Germline CDR1 MNHEY, CDR2 SVGEGT. Between the trimmed V and J ends, which lost 4 bases and 5 bases, there was a span of 15 bases. The CDR3 DNA sequence: TGTGCCAGCAGTTGGGGCCTTGTAGGTGACGAGCAGTACTTC. Amino acid sequence: CASSWGLVGDEQYF.

This rearrangement joins TRBV27 to TRBJ1-2, with D perhaps matching TRBD1 (6 bases). Trimming removed 6 bases at V and 6 bases at J, with 23 bases between. The germline gives CDR1 MNHEY, CDR2 SMNVEV (reference sequence). The CDR3 loop spans 16 amino acids. CDR3: CASRGGGKGRLHGYTF. Written as DNA, the CDR3 is TGTGCCAGCAGAGGGGGGGGAAAGGGCCGGTTGCATGGCTACACCTTC.

The chain is built from TRBV20-1 and TRBJ2-7; a possible D gene is TRBD1 (5 bases). The CDR3 is 11 residues long. The V end was cut by 3 bases, the J end by 4 bases, with 7 bases between. Germline V gene sequence: CDR1 DFQATT, CDR2 SNEGSKA (reference sequence). The CDR3, as DNA: TGCAGTGCTAGCCAGGGTTACGAGCAGTACTTC. Protein: CSASQGYEQYF.

This sequence joins TRBV19 and TRBJ1-5; D remains ambiguous. V lost 3 bases to trimming and J lost 9 bases, with 15 bases between them. CDR1 and CDR2 from the germline V gene are LNHDA and SQIVND (reference sequence). CDR3 length: 14 amino acids. CDR3 loop: CASSIGSDSWPQHF. CDR3 nucleotide sequence: TGTGCCAGTAGTATTGGGTCAGATTCTTGGCCCCAGCATTTT.